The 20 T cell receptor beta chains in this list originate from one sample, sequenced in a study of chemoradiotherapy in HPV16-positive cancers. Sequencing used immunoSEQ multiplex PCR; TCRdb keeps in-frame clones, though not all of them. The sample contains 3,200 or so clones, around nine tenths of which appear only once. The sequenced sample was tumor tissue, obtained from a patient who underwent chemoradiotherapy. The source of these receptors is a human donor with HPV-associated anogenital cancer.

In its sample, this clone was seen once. This chain's CDR3 is CTTGEGHEQFF. The CDR3 DNA reads as TGTACCACGGGCGAGGGCCATGAGCAGTTCTTC. The V and J genes are TRBV6-5 and TRBJ2-1, with D possibly TRBD2 on 5 matching bases. Per germline, CDR1 MNHEY and CDR2 SVGAGI. The CDR3 spans 11 residues.

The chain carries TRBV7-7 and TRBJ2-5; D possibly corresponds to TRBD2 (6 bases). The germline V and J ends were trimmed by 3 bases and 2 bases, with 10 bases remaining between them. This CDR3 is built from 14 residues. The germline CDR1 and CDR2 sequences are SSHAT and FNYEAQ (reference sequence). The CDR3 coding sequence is TGTGCCAGCAGCTTCGCCGGAGGGCAAGAGACCCAGTACTTC. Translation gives CASSFAGGQETQYF.

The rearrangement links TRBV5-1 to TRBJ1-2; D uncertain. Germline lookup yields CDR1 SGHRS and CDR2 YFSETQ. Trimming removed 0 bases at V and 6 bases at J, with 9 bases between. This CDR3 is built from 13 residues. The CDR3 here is CASSLEGHDGYTF. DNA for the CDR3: TGCGCCAGCAGCTTGGAGGGTCACGATGGCTACACCTTC.

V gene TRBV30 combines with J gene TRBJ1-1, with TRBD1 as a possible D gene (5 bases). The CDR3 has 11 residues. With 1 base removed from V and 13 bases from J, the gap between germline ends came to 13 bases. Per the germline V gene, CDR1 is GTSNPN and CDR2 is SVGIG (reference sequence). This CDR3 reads CAWSEGNDGFF. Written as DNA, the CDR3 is TGTGCCTGGAGTGAGGGGAATGACGGTTTCTTT.

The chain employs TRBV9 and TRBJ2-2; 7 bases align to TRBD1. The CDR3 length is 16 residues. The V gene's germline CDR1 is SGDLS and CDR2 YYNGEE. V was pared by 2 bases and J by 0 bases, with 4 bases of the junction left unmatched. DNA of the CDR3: TGTGCCAGCAGCGTCGAGGGACAGACGAACACCGGGGAGCTGTTTTTT. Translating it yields CASSVEGQTNTGELFF. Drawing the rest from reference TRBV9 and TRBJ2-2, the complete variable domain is DSGVTQTPKHLITATGQRVTLRCSPRSGDLSVYWYQQSLDQGLQFLIQYYNGEERAKGNILERFSAQQFPDLHSELNLSSLELGDSALYFCASSVEGQTNTGELFFGEGSRLTVL.

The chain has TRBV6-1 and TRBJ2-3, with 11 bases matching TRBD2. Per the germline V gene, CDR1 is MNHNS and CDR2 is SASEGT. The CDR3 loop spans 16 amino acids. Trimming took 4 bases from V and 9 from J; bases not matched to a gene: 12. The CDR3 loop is CASSASIAGGLGTQYF. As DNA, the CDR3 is TGTGCCAGCAGTGCCTCGATAGCGGGGGGGTTGGGAACGCAGTATTTT.

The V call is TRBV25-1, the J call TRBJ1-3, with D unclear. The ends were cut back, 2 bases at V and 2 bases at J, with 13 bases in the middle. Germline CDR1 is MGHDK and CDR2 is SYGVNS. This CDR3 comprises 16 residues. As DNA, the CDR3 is TGTGCCAGCAGTGAAGTGGGCGAGAGACCTGGAAACACCATATATTTT. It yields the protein CASSEVGERPGNTIYF.

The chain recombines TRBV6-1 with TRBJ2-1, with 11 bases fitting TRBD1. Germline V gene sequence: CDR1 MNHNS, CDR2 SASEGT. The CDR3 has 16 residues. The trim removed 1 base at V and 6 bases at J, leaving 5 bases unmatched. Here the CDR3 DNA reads TGTGCCAGCAGTGAAGGTACCGGGACAGGGGGCAATGAGCAGTTCTTC. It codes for CASSEGTGTGGNEQFF.

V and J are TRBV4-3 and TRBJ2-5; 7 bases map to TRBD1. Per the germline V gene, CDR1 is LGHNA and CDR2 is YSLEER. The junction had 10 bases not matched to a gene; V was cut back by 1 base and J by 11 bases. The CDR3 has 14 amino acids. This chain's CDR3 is CASSQVVGGVRQYF. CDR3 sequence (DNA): TGCGCCAGCAGCCAAGTGGTAGGGGGCGTACGGCAGTACTTC.

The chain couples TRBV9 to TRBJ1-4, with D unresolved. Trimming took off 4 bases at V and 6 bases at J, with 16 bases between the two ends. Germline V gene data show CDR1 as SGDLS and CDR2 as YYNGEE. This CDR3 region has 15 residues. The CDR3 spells CASSPRGQRDEKLFF. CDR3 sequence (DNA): TGTGCCAGCAGCCCTAGAGGTCAACGGGATGAAAAACTGTTTTTT.

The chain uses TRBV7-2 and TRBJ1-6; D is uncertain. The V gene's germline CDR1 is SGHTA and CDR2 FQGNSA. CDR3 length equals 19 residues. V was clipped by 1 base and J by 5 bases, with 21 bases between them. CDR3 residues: CASSLDPPRAMANNSPLHF. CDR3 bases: TGTGCCAGCAGCTTAGACCCCCCTCGGGCTATGGCGAATAATTCACCCCTCCACTTT.

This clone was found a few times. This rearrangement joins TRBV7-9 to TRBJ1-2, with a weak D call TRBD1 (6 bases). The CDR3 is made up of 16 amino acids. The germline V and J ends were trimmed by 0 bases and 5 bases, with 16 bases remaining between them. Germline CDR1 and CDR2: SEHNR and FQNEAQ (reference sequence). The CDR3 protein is CASSLAGAPVGYGYTF. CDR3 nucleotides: TGTGCCAGCAGCTTAGCGGGGGCCCCAGTAGGGTATGGCTACACCTTC.

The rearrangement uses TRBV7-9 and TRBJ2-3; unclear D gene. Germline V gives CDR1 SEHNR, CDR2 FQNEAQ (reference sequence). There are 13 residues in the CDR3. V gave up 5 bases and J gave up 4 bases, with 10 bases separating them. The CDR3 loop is CASSVQRADTQYF. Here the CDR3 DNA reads TGTGCCAGCAGCGTCCAAAGGGCAGATACGCAGTATTTT.

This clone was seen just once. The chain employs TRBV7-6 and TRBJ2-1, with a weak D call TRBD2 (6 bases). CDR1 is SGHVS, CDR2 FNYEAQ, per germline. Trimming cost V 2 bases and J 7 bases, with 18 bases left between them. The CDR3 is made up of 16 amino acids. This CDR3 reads CASSLRLTGVTNEQFF. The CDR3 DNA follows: TGTGCCAGCAGCTTAAGGCTAACGGGGGTAACGAATGAGCAGTTCTTC.

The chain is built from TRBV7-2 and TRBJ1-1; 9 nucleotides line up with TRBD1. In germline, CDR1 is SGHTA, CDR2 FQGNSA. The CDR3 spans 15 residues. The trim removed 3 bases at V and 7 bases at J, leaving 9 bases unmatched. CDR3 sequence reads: CASSFKGTGSGEAFF. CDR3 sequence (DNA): TGTGCCAGCAGCTTTAAGGGGACAGGGTCTGGTGAAGCTTTCTTT.

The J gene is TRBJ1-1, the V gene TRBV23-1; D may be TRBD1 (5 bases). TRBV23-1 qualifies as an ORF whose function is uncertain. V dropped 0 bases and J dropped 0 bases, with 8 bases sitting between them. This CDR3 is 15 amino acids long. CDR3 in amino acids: CASSQSGGVNTEAFF. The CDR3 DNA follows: TGCGCCAGCAGTCAATCAGGAGGGGTGAACACTGAAGCTTTCTTT.

CDR3: CASSLGQGRVSEQYF. CDR3 bases: TGCGCCAGCAGCTTGGGTCAGGGGCGGGTGAGCGAGCAGTACTTC. The chain recombines TRBV5-1 with TRBJ2-7, with D tentatively TRBD1 (6 bases). Per the germline V gene, CDR1 is SGHRS and CDR2 is YFSETQ. This CDR3 region has 15 residues. V lost 0 bases and J lost 6, with 16 bases in between.

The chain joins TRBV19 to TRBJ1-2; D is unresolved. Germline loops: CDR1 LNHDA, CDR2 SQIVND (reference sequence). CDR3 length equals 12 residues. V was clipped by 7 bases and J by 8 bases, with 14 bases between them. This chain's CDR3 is CASKSLGGGYTF. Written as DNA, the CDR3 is TGTGCCAGTAAAAGTCTCGGAGGGGGCTACACCTTC. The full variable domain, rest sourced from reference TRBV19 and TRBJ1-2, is DGGITQSPKYLFRKEGQNVTLSCEQNLNHDAMYWYRQDPGQGLRLIYYSQIVNDFQKGDIAEGYSVSREKKESFPLTVTSAQKNPTAFYLCASKSLGGGYTFGSGTRLTVV.

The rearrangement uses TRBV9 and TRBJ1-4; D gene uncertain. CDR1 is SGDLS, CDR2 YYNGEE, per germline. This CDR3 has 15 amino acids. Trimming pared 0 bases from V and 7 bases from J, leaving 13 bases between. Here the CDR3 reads CASSVAGSAAEKLFF. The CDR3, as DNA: TGTGCCAGCAGCGTAGCTGGTTCCGCGGCTGAAAAACTGTTTTTT.

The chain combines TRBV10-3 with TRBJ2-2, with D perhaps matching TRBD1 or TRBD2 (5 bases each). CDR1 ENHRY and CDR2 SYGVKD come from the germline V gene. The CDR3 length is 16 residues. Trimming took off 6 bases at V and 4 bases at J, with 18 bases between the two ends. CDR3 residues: CAISGAQEGTTGELFF. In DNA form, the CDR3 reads TGTGCCATCAGCGGGGCTCAGGAAGGAACCACCGGGGAGCTGTTTTTT.